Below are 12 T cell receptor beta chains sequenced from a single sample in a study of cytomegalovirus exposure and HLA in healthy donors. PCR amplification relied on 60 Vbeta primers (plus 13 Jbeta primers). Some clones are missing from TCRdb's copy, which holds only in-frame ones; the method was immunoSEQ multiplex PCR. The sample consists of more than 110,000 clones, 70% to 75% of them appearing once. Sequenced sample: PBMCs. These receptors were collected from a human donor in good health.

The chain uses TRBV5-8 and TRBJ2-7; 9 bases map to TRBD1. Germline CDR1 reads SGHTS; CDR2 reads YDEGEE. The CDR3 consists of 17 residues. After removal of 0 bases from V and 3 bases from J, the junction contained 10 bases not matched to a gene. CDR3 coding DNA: TGTGCCAGCAGCTTGGGGTCGTTGGGACAGGGACACTACGAGCAGTACTTC. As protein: CASSLGSLGQGHYEQYF. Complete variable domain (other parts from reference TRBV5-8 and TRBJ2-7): EAGVTQSPTHLIKTRGQQATLRCSPISGHTSVYWYQQALGLGLQFLLWYDEGEERNRGNFPPRFSGRQFPNYSSELNVNALELEDSALYLCASSLGSLGQGHYEQYFGPGTRLTVT.

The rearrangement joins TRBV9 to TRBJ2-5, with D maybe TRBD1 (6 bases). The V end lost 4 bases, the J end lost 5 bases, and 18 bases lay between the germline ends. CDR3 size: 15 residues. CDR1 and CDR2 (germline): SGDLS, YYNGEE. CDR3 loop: CASSPGQALRETQYF. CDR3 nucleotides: TGTGCCAGCAGCCCGGGACAAGCCCTTCGGGAGACCCAGTACTTC.

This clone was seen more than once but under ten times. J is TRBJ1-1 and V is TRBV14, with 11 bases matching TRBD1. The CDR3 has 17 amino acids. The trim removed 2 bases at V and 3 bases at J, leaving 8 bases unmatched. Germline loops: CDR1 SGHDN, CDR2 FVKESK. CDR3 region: CASSQPGQGGTDTEAFF. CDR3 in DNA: TGTGCCAGCAGCCAACCGGGACAGGGGGGAACGGACACTGAAGCTTTCTTT.

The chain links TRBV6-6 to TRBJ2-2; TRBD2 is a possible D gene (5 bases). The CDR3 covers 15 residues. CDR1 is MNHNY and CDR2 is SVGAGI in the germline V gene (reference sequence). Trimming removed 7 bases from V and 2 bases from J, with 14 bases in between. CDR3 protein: CASTAGVQNTGELFF. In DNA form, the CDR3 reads TGTGCCAGCACTGCCGGGGTCCAAAACACCGGGGAGCTGTTTTTT.

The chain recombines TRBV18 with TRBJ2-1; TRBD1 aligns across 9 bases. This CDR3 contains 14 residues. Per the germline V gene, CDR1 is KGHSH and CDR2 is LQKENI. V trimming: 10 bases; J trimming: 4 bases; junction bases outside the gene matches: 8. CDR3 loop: CATHPGQGYNEQFF. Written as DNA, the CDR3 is TGTGCCACACACCCGGGACAGGGATACAATGAGCAGTTCTTC.

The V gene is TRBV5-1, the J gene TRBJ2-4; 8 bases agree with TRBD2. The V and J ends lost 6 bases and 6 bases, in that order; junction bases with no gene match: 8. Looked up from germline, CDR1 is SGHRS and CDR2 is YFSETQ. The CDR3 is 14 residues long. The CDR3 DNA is TGCGCCAGCACCATTAGCGGGGCTGGAAACATTCAGTACTTC. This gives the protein CASTISGAGNIQYF.

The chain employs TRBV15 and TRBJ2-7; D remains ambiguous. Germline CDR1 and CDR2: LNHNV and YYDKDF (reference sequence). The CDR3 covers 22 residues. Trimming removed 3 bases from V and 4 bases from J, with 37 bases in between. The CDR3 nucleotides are TGTGCCACCAGCAGGGATTCAAGGCGGAACCCCTTCCGTAACGATTCGGGTTACGAGCAGTACTTC. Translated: CATSRDSRRNPFRNDSGYEQYF. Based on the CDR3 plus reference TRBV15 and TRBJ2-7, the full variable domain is DAMVIQNPRYQVTQFGKPVTLSCSQTLNHNVMYWYQQKSSQAPKLLFHYYDKDFNNEADTPDNFQSRRPNTSFCFLDIRSPGLGDTAMYLCATSRDSRRNPFRNDSGYEQYFGPGTRLTVT.

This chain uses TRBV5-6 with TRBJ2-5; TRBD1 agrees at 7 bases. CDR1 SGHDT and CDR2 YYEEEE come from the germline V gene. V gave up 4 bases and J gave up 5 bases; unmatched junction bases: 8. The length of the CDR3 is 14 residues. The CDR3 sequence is CASSQPTGFETQYF. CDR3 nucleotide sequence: TGTGCCAGCAGCCAGCCGACAGGGTTTGAGACCCAGTACTTC.

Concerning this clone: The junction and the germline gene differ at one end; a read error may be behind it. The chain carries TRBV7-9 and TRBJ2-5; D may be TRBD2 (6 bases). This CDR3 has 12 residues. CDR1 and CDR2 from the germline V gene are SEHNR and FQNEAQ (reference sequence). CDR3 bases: TGTTCCAGCAGCTCCCGGGGGGAGACCCAGTACTTC. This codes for CSSSSRGETQYF.

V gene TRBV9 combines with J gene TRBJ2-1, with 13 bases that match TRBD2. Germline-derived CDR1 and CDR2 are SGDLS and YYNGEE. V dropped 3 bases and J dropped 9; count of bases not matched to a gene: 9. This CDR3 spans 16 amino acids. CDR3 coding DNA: TGTGCCAGCAGCGGTCAAGGGACTAGCGGGATCCCTGAGCAGTTCTTC. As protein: CASSGQGTSGIPEQFF.

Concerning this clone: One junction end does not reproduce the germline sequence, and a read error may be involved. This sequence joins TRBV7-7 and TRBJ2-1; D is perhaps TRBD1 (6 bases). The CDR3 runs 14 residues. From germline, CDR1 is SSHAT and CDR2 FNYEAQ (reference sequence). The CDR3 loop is CASSPGAANNEQFF. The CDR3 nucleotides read TGTGCTAGCAGCCCAGGGGCCGCAAACAATGAGCAGTTCTTC. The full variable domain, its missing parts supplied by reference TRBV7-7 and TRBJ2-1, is GAGVSQSPRYKVTKRGQDVTLRCDPISSHATLYWYQQALGQGPEFLTYFNYEAQPDKSGLPSDRFSAERPEGSISTLTIQRTEQRDSAMYRCASSPGAANNEQFFGPGTRLTVL.

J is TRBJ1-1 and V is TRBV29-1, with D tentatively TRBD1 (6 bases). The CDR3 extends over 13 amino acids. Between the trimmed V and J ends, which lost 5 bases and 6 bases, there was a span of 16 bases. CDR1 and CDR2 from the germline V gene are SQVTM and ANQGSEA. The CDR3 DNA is TGCAGCGTTCTTGGCAGGGGAGTTTCTGAAGCTTTCTTT. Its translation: CSVLGRGVSEAFF.